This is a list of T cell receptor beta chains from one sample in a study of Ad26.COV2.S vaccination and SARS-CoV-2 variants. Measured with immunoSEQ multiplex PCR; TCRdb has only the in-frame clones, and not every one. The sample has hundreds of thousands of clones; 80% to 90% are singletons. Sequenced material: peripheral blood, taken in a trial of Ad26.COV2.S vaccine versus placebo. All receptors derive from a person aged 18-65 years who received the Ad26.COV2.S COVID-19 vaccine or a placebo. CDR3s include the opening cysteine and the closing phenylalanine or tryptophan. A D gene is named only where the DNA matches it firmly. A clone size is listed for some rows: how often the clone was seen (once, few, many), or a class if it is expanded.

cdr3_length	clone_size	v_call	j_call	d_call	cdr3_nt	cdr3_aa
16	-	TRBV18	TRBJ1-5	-	TGTGCCAGCTCACCGGGGATACTCAATAGCAATCAGCCCCAGCATTTT	CASSPGILNSNQPQHF
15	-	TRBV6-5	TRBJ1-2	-	TGTGCCAGCAGTTACGACAGCCCCTCCAACTATGGCTACACCTTC	CASSYDSPSNYGYTF
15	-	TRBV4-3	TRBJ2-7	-	TGCGCCAGCAGCCAAGATGGGGCAGGGGTATACGAGCAGTACTTC	CASSQDGAGVYEQYF
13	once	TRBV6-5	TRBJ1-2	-	TGTGCCAGCAGTCCACAGGGTTCCTATGGCTACACCTTC	CASSPQGSYGYTF
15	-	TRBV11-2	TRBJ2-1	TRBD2	TGTGCCAGCAGCTTAGACGGACTAGACTACAATGAGCAGTTCTTC	CASSLDGLDYNEQFF
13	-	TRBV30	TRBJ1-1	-	TGTGCCTGGAGACGGGGGTTGAACACTGAAGCTTTCTTT	CAWRRGLNTEAFF
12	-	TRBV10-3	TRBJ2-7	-	TGTGCCACCGGGGACGTCGCCTACGAGCAGTACTTC	CATGDVAYEQYF
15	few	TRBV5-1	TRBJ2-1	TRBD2	TGCGCCAGCACAACTAGCGGGGGGACCTACAATGAGCAGTTCTTC	CASTTSGGTYNEQFF
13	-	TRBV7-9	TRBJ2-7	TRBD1	TGTGCCAGCAGCGCGACAGGGGCCTACGAGCAGTACTTC	CASSATGAYEQYF
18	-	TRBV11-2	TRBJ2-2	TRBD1	TGTGCCAGCAGCTTAGCGTGGGGACAGGGAGCGAACACCGGGGAGCTGTTTTTT	CASSLAWGQGANTGELFF
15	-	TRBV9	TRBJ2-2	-	TGTGCCAGCAGCGTAGGGTATGGGGAGGCCGGGGAGCTGTTTTTT	CASSVGYGEAGELFF
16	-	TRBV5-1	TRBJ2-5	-	TGCGCCAGCAGCTCGGGCCGTGGAGGGGATGGGGAGACCCAGTACTTC	CASSSGRGGDGETQYF
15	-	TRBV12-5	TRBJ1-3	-	TGTGCTAGTGGTTTGGGGACAGTCTCTGGAAACACCATATATTTT	CASGLGTVSGNTIYF
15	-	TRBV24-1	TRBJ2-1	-	TGTGCCACAAGGGACACCCGAGGAGGGGTGGATGAGCAGTTCTTC	CATRDTRGGVDEQFF